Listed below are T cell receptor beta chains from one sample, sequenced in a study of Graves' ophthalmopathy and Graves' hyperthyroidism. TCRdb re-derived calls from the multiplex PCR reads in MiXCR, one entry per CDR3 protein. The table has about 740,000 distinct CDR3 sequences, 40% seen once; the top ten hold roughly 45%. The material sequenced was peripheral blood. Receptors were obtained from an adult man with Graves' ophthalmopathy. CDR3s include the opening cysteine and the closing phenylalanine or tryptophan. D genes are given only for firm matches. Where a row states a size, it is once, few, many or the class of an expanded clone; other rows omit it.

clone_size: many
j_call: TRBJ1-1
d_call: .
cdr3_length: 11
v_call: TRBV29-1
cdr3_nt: TGCAGCGTTGAAACGGGAACTGAAGCTTTCTTT
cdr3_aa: CSVETGTEAFF

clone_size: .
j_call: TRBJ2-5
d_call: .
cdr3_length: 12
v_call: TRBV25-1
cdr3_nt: TGTGCCAGCAGTATCGGGGTAGAGACCCAGTACTTC
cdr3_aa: CASSIGVETQYF

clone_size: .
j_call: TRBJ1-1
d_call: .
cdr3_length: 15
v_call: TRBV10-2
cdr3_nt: TGTGCCAGCTCACCAACTCGGACGGAGAACACTGAAGCTTTCTTT
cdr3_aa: CASSPTRTENTEAFF

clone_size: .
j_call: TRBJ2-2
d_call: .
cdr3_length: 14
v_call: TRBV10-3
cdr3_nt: TGTGCCAGCACCGATAGCCCCAGCACCGGGGAGCTGTTTTTT
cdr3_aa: CASTDSPSTGELFF

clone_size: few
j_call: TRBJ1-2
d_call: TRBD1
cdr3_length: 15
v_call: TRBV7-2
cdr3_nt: TGTGCCAGCAGCTCAACTACAGGGGTTAACTATGGCTACACCTTC
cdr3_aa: CASSSTTGVNYGYTF

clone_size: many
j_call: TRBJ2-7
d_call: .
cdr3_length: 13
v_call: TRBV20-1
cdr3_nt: TGCAGTGCTGACAGCGCGAGCTCCTACGAGCAGTACTTC
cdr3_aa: CSADSASSYEQYF

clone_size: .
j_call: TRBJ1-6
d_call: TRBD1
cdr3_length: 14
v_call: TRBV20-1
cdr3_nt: TGCAGTGCGGAAAAGGGACAGACTAATTCACCCCTCCACTTT
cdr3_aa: CSAEKGQTNSPLHF

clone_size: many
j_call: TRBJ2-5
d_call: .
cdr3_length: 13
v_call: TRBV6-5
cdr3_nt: TGTGCCAGCAGTTACGGATACTCCAGTACCCAGTACTTC
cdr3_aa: CASSYGYSSTQYF

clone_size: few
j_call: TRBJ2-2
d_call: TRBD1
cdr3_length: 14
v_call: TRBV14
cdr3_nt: TGTGCCAGCAGTGACACAGGGGTAACCGGGGAGCTGTTTTTT
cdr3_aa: CASSDTGVTGELFF

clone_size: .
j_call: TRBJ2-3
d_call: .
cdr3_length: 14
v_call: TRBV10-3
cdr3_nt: TGTGCCATCAGGACAGGTTCTCTCACAGATACGCAGTATTTT
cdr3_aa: CAIRTGSLTDTQYF

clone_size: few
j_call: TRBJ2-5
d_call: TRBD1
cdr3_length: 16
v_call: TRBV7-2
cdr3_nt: TGTGCCAGCAGCCCGTCATCTGGACAGGGGCAAGAGACCCAGTACTTC
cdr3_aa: CASSPSSGQGQETQYF

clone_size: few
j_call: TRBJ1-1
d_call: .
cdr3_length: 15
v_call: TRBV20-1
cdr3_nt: TGCAGTGCCACCCGTACTGAAAGGGGTTACACTGAAGCTTTCTTT
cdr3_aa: CSATRTERGYTEAFF

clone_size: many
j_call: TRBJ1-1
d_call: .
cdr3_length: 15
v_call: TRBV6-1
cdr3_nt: TGTGCCAGCATTTGGAGGGACGTAGATGGCACTGAAGCTTTCTTT
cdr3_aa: CASIWRDVDGTEAFF

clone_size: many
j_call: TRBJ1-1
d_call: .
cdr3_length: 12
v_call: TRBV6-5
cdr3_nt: TGTGCCAGCAGAACGGTGAACACTGAAGCTTTCTTT
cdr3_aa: CASRTVNTEAFF

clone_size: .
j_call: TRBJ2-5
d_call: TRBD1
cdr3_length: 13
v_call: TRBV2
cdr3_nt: TGTGCCAGCAGTGGACAGGGGTTGGAGACCCAGTACTTC
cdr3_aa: CASSGQGLETQYF

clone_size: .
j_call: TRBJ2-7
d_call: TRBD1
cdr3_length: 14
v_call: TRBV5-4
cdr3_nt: TGCGCCAGCAGCCGCCTCGGGACAGGCTACGAGCAGTACTTC
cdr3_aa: CASSRLGTGYEQYF

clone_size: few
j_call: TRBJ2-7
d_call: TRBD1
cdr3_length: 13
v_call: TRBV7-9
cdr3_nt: TGTGCCAGCAGCTCATGGGACAGGTACGAGCAGTACTTC
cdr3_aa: CASSSWDRYEQYF

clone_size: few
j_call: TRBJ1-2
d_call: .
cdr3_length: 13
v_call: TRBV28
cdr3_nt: TGTGCCAGCAGAACGGACGTTTACTATGGCTACACCTTC
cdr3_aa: CASRTDVYYGYTF

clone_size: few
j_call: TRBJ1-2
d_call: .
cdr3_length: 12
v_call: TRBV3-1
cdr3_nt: TGTGCCAGCAGCATCTGGACCCAGGGCTACACCTTC
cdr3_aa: CASSIWTQGYTF

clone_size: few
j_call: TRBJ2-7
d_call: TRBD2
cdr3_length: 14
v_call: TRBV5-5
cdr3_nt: TGTGCCAGCGAACTAGCGGGAGGCTCCTACGAGCAGTACTTC
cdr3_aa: CASELAGGSYEQYF

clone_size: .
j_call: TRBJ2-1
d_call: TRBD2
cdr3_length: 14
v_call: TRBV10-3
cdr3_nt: TGTGCCATCAGGGGACTAGCGGGAGGGGGACGGCAGTTCTTC
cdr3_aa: CAIRGLAGGGRQFF

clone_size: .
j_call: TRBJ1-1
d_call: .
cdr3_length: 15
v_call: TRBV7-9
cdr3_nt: TGTGCCAGCACTTATGAGTTAACAGTGAACACTGAAGCTTTCTTT
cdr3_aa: CASTYELTVNTEAFF

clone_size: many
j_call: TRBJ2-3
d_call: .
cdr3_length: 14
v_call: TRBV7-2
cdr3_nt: TGTGCCAGCAGCTTAGCGATGGGGACAGATACGCAGTATTTT
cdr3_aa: CASSLAMGTDTQYF

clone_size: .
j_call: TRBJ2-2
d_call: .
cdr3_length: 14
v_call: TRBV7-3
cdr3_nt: TGTGCCAGCAGCCCCAGGCTCAGCACCGGGGAGCTGTTTTTT
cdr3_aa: CASSPRLSTGELFF

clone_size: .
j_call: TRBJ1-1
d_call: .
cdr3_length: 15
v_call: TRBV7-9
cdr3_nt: TGTGCCAGCAGCCGTTGGTCGCAGACCGGGACTGAAGCTTTCTTT
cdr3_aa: CASSRWSQTGTEAFF

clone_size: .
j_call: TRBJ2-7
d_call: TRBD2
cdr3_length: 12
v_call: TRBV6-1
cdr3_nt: TGTGCCAGCAGTGTTCCGGGGGGCGAGCAGTACTTC
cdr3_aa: CASSVPGGEQYF

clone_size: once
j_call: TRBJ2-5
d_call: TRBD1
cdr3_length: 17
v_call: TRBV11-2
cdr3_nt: TGTGCCAGCAGCTTAGAGGGGACAGGGGAGTACCAAGAGACCCAGTACTTC
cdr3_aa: CASSLEGTGEYQETQYF

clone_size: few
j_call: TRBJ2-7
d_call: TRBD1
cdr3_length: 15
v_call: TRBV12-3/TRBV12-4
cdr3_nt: TGTGCCAGCAGCCCCGAGGGACAGGGGATTCGCGAGCAGTACTTC
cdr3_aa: CASSPEGQGIREQYF

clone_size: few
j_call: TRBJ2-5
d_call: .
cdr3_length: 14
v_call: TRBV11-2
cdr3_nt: TGTGCCAGCAGTGAAAGAGTGATACAAGAGACCCAGTACTTC
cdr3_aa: CASSERVIQETQYF

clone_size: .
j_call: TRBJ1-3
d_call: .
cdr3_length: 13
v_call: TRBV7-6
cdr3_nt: TGTGCCAGCAGTCCTCTACCTGGAAACACCATATATTTT
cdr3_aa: CASSPLPGNTIYF

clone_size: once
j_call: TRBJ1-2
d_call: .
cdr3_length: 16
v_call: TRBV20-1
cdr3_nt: TGCAGTGCTAGAGATCCTTCGAAGAGGGTTGACTATGGCTACACCTTC
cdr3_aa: CSARDPSKRVDYGYTF

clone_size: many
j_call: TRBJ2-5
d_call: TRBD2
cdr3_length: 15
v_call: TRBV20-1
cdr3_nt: TGCAGCACCCCGGGACTAGCGGGGGGACAAGAGACCCAGTACTTC
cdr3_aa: CSTPGLAGGQETQYF

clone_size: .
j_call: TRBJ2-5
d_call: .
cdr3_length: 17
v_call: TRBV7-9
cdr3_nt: TGTGCCAGCAGCTTAGAGGACTATACAGAGTTTCAGGAGACCCAGTACTTC
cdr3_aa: CASSLEDYTEFQETQYF

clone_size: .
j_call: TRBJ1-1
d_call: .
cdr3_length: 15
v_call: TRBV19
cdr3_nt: TGTGCCAGTAGTATTAGCGGGGGTTTGATAACTGAAGCTTTCTTT
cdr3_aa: CASSISGGLITEAFF

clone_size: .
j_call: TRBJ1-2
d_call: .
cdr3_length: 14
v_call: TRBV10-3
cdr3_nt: TGTGCCAGCAAGAATTCGCTGACAGGTTATGGCTACACCTTC
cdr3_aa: CASKNSLTGYGYTF

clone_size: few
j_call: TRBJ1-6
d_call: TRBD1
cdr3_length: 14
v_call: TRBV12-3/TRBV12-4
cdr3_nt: TGTGCCAGCACCTCGGGACAGGGGGATTCACCCCTCCACTTT
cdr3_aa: CASTSGQGDSPLHF

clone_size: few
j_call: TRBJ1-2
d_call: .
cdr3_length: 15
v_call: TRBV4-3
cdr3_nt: TGCGCCAGCAGCCCGACTCCCCGGGAAGTCTATGGCTACACCTTC
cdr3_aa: CASSPTPREVYGYTF

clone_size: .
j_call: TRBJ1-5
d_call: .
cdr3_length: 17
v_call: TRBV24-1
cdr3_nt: TGTGCCAGCAGTTTATACCCCGACAGCTATAGCAATCAGCCCCAGCATTTT
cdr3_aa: CASSLYPDSYSNQPQHF

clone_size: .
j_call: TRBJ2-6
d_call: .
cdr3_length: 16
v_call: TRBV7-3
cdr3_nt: TGTGCCAGCAGTCAAACTAAGTCCTCTGGGGCCAACGTCCTGACTTTC
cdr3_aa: CASSQTKSSGANVLTF

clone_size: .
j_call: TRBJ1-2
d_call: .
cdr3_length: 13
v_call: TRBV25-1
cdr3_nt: .
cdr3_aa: CASSTSVGYGYTF

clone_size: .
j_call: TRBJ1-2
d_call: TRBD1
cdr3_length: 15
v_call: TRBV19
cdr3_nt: TGTGCCAGTAGAAAAGGGACAGGGGCGGTCTATGGCTACACCTTC
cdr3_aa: CASRKGTGAVYGYTF

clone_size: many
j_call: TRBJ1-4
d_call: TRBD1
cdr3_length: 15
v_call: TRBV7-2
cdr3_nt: TGTGCCAGCAGCTTAGTGTCAGGGGGCGCCGAAAAACTGTTTTTT
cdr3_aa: CASSLVSGGAEKLFF